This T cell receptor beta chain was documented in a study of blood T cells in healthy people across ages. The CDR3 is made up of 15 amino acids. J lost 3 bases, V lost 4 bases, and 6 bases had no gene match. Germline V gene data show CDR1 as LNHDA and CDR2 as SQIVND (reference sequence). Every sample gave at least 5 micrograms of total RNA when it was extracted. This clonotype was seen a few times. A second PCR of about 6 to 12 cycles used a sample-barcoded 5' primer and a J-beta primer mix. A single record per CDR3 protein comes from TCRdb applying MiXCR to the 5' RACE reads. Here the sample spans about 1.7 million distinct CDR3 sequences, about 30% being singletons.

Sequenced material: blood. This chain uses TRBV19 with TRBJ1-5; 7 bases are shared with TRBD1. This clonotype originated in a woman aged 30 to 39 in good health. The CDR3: CASSRPGQSNQPQHF. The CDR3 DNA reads TGTGCCAGTAGTAGGCCGGGACAGTCCAATCAGCCCCAGCATTTT.